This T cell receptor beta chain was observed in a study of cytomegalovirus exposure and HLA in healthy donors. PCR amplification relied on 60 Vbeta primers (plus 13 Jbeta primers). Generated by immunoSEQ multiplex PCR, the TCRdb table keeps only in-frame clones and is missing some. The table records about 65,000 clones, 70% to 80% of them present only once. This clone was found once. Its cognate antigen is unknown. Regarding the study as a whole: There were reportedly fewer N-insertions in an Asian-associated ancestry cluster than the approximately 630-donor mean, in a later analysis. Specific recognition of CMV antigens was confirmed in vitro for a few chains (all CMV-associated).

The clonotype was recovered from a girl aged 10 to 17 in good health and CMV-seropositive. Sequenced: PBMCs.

This CDR3 reads CSVEEDRGKFYNEQFF. CDR3 nucleotides: TGCAGCGTAGAGGAAGACAGGGGGAAGTTCTACAATGAGCAGTTCTTC. The chain uses TRBV29-1 and TRBJ2-1; 9 nucleotides line up with TRBD1. The trim removed 6 bases at V and 3 bases at J, leaving 12 bases unmatched. The CDR3 consists of 16 residues. Germline loops: CDR1 SQVTM, CDR2 ANQGSEA.